This TCR beta chain was captured in a study of T cells in Graves' hyperthyroidism and ophthalmopathy. The germline CDR1 and CDR2 sequences are MNHEY and SMNVEV (reference sequence). This CDR3 has 13 amino acids. V lost 2 bases, J lost 2 bases, and 7 bases lay in between. Using RNA transcripts as the source, TCR beta CDR3 regions were amplified. TCR CDR3 regions were first amplified by RT-PCR with HTBI primers. TCRdb processed the multiplex PCR reads anew with MiXCR; each CDR3 protein has one entry. The repertoire includes about 410,000 distinct CDR3 sequences, about 14% of them detected once, and around a fifth sits in the top ten. Diagnosing involved the use of clinical symptoms, serum thyroxine and TRAb, thyroid ultrasound and orbital computed tomography. A roughly 10 ml volume of fresh peripheral blood provided the PBMCs. This clonotype was seen many times.

This TCR came from a woman younger than 45 with Graves' ophthalmopathy. The chain has TRBV27 and TRBJ2-7, with D hard to call. The sequenced sample was blood. CDR3 amino acids: CASSLKETYEQYF. In DNA, the CDR3 is TGTGCCAGCAGTTTAAAGGAAACCTACGAGCAGTACTTC.